One sample yielded the 26 T cell receptor beta chains listed below, sequenced in a study of OX40 agonist ivuxolimab in advanced cancers. The table came from immunoSEQ multiplex PCR; TCRdb's copy has only in-frame clones and leaves some out. The sample yields approximately 110,000 clones, 80% to 95% seen once. The sample in question was CD4+ or CD8+ T cells sorted from blood, obtained in a trial of the OX40 agonist ivuxolimab. The receptors derive from an adult with an advanced solid tumor such as melanoma, head and neck, liver or kidney cancer.

This chain joins TRBV28 and TRBJ2-2, with 11 nucleotides matching TRBD2. The CDR3 contains 15 residues. The V and J ends lost 4 bases and 6 bases, in that order; junction bases with no gene match: 4. The germline V gene encodes CDR1 MDHEN and CDR2 SYDVKM. The CDR3 DNA reads as TGTGCCAGCAGTTGGGGACTAGCGGACCCCGGGGAGCTGTTTTTT. This translates into CASSWGLADPGELFF. The variable domain in full, with the rest retrieved from reference TRBV28 and TRBJ2-2, is DVKVTQSSRYLVKRTGEKVFLECVQDMDHENMFWYRQDPGLGLRLIYFSYDVKMKEKGDIPEGYSVSREKKERFSLILESASTNQTSMYLCASSWGLADPGELFFGEGSRLTVL.

The chain uses TRBV10-3 and TRBJ1-2; possible D gene TRBD1, 5 bases. The CDR3 is made up of 14 amino acids. Germline V gene lookup returns CDR1 ENHRY and CDR2 SYGVKD. Trimming left V 0 bases short and J 4 bases short, with 9 bases between. The CDR3 coding sequence is TGTGCCATCAGTGAGTCGGACGGGGGCTATGGCTACACCTTC. Translating gives CAISESDGGYGYTF.

This chain joins TRBV7-2 and TRBJ1-1, with TRBD1 as a possible D gene (5 bases). Looked up from germline, CDR1 is SGHTA and CDR2 is FQGNSA. This CDR3 spans 14 amino acids. Trimming took 5 bases from V and 5 from J, leaving 15 bases between them. The CDR3 loop reads CASSRDRGETEAFF. In nucleotides, the CDR3 is TGTGCCAGCAGCCGGGACCGTGGGGAGACTGAAGCTTTCTTT.

V gene TRBV4-2 combines with J gene TRBJ2-5; 9 positions agree with TRBD1. The J call could be wrong; TRBJ2-7 is a better fit for the DNA end. The CDR3 spans 14 residues. Germline assignment: CDR1 LGHNA and CDR2 YNFKEQ. CDR3 coding DNA: TGTGCCAGCAGCCAAGCGACAGGGGGCTACGAGCAGTACTTC. It codes for CASSQATGGYEQYF.

The gene calls are TRBV5-1 and TRBJ1-1, with a possible D match to TRBD1 (5 bases). Germline V gene lookup returns CDR1 SGHRS and CDR2 YFSETQ. V was pared by 0 bases and J by 1 base, with 10 bases between. The CDR3 is made up of 15 amino acids. The CDR3 DNA is TGCGCCAGCAGCTTGGCGGGCGGGGCGAACACTGAAGCTTTCTTT. It codes for CASSLAGGANTEAFF.

The J gene is TRBJ2-7, the V gene TRBV6-5; D might be TRBD1 (5 bases). CDR1 is MNHEY and CDR2 is SVGAGI in the germline V gene. The V end was cut by 7 bases, the J end by 4 bases, with 17 bases between. This CDR3 is built from 14 residues. In nucleotides, the CDR3 is TGTGCCAGCAAAAAGACAGAGCTTGTGTACGAGCAGTACTTC. It yields the protein CASKKTELVYEQYF.

The rearrangement uses TRBV14 and TRBJ2-1, with 8 bases identical to TRBD2. CDR3 length: 16 residues. The V and J ends lost 1 base and 2 bases, in that order; junction bases with no gene match: 4. Germline V gives CDR1 SGHDN, CDR2 FVKESK. The CDR3: CASSQVPGGAYNEQFF. The CDR3 nucleotides are TGTGCCAGCAGCCAAGTGCCGGGAGGGGCCTACAATGAGCAGTTCTTC. The variable domain in full, with the rest retrieved from reference TRBV14 and TRBJ2-1, is EAGVTQFPSHSVIEKGQTVTLRCDPISGHDNLYWYRRVMGKEIKFLLHFVKESKQDESGMPNNRFLAERTGGTYSTLKVQPAELEDSGVYFCASSQVPGGAYNEQFFGPGTRLTVL.

This clone came up a few times. The chain carries TRBV18 and TRBJ1-2; tentative D call: TRBD1 (6 bases). Looked up from germline, CDR1 is KGHSH and CDR2 is LQKENI. V lost 5 bases and J lost 4, with 11 bases in between. The CDR3 length is 13 residues. CDR3 protein: CASSSTGSYGYTF. CDR3 bases: TGTGCCAGCTCATCGACAGGATCCTATGGCTACACCTTC.

Only one count was recorded for this clone. This sequence joins TRBV5-1 and TRBJ1-1; D may be TRBD1 (6 bases). Trimming took off 5 bases at V and 0 bases at J, with 11 bases between the two ends. This CDR3 contains 14 residues. Looked up from germline, CDR1 is SGHRS and CDR2 is YFSETQ. CDR3 DNA: TGCGCCAGCAGACAGGGTGGGTTGAACACTGAAGCTTTCTTT. It yields the protein CASRQGGLNTEAFF.

V gene TRBV4-1 combines with J gene TRBJ2-3; 8 bases fit TRBD1. The V and J ends lost 3 bases and 4 bases, in that order; junction bases with no gene match: 6. CDR1 is MGHRA, CDR2 YSYEKL, per germline. This CDR3 spans 15 amino acids. The CDR3 bases are TGCGCCAGCAGCCAGGGACAGGATGGGGCAGATACGCAGTATTTT. Its protein product is CASSQGQDGADTQYF.

V gene TRBV2 combines with J gene TRBJ2-5; TRBD2 matches at 9 bases. Trimming cost V 3 bases and J 5 bases; bases outside gene matches: 7. This CDR3 has 15 residues. Germline CDR1 and CDR2: SNHLY and FYNNEI. The CDR3 reads CASSDSGRSGETQYF. The DNA of the CDR3 is TGTGCCAGCAGTGACAGCGGGAGGTCGGGGGAGACCCAGTACTTC.

The chain couples TRBV19 to TRBJ1-4; 8 bases align to TRBD1. The V gene end was trimmed by 6 bases and the J gene end by 7 bases; junction bases not matched to a gene: 7. Germline lookup yields CDR1 LNHDA and CDR2 SQIVND (reference sequence). This CDR3 contains 14 residues. The CDR3 reads CASSPGGRSEKLFF. CDR3 nucleotide sequence: TGTGCCAGTAGCCCAGGGGGCAGGAGTGAAAAACTGTTTTTT.

The chain couples TRBV5-1 to TRBJ2-7; TRBD1 matches at 7 bases. The CDR3 consists of 13 residues. V was clipped by 4 bases and J by 4 bases; unmatched bases: 5. From germline, CDR1 is SGHRS and CDR2 YFSETQ. CDR3 sequence: CASSPWTGYEQYF. CDR3 nucleotide sequence: TGCGCCAGCAGCCCTTGGACAGGTTACGAGCAGTACTTC.

The J gene is TRBJ2-3, the V gene TRBV7-2, with D possibly matching TRBD2 (6 bases). Germline CDR1 SGHTA, CDR2 FQGNSA. Trimming took 3 bases from V and 3 from J, leaving 19 bases between them. The CDR3 has 17 amino acids. The CDR3 coding sequence is TGTGCCAGCAGCTTTATGGCGGGACGACCAACGACAGATACGCAGTATTTT. Its translation is CASSFMAGRPTTDTQYF.

DNA of the CDR3: TGCGCCAGCAGCCCCACACCCAGACAGGTTACCTACGAGCAGTACTTC. Encoded protein: CASSPTPRQVTYEQYF. This chain uses TRBV5-1 with TRBJ2-7, with D possibly being TRBD1 (6 bases). V was pared by 4 bases and J by 2 bases, with 19 bases between. The germline gives CDR1 SGHRS, CDR2 YFSETQ. This CDR3 has 16 amino acids.

The chain combines TRBV30 with TRBJ2-1; possible D gene TRBD1, 5 bases. There are 14 residues in the CDR3. CDR1 GTSNPN and CDR2 SVGIG come from the germline V gene (reference sequence). The germline V and J ends were trimmed by 8 bases and 2 bases, with 16 bases remaining between them. This CDR3 reads CAHSWGLAYNEQFF. CDR3 nucleotides: TGTGCCCATTCTTGGGGCCTAGCCTACAATGAGCAGTTCTTC.

The chain links TRBV28 to TRBJ2-5; possibly TRBD1 for D (6 bases). The CDR3 has 14 residues. In germline, CDR1 is MDHEN, CDR2 SYDVKM. Between the trimmed V and J ends, which lost 3 bases and 2 bases, there was a span of 10 bases. DNA for the CDR3: TGTGCCAGCAGTTTTGACAGGAGGCAAGAGACCCAGTACTTC. Translation gives CASSFDRRQETQYF.

V is TRBV30 and J is TRBJ1-3; D is possibly TRBD1 (5 bases). This CDR3 contains 13 residues. V lost 5 bases to trimming and J lost 5 bases, with 13 bases between them. Germline CDR1 and CDR2: GTSNPN and SVGIG (reference sequence). CDR3 amino acids: CAWWGSPRNTIYF. CDR3 nucleotides: TGTGCCTGGTGGGGCTCTCCGAGAAACACCATATATTTT.

This chain connects TRBV5-4 to TRBJ2-2, with D uncertain. The germline V and J ends were trimmed by 2 bases and 4 bases, with 21 bases remaining between them. CDR1 is SGHNT and CDR2 is YYREEE in the germline V gene (reference sequence). The CDR3 is made up of 18 amino acids. The CDR3 coding sequence is TGTGCCAGCAGCTTATTAGACCCGTCGGTTTTCAGCACCGGGGAGCTGTTTTTT. Encoded protein: CASSLLDPSVFSTGELFF.

V is TRBV28 and J is TRBJ2-1, with TRBD2 identical over 8 bases. V was pared by 4 bases and J by 6 bases, with 5 bases of the junction left unmatched. The germline V gene encodes CDR1 MDHEN and CDR2 SYDVKM. This CDR3 is built from 14 residues. CDR3 loop: CASSSGRAFNEQFF. DNA of the CDR3: TGTGCCAGCAGTTCCGGGAGGGCCTTCAATGAGCAGTTCTTC. The variable domain in full, with the rest retrieved from reference TRBV28 and TRBJ2-1, is DVKVTQSSRYLVKRTGEKVFLECVQDMDHENMFWYRQDPGLGLRLIYFSYDVKMKEKGDIPEGYSVSREKKERFSLILESASTNQTSMYLCASSSGRAFNEQFFGPGTRLTVL.

The genes are TRBV7-2 and TRBJ2-7; D could derive from TRBD1 or TRBD2 (5 bases each). Germline CDR1 and CDR2: SGHTA and FQGNSA. V lost 6 bases and J 2 bases, leaving 14 bases between the germline ends. This CDR3 contains 14 residues. CDR3 residues: CASSSGRVPYEQYF. The CDR3 coding sequence is TGTGCCAGCAGTTCGGGGCGGGTTCCCTACGAGCAGTACTTC.

This clone was found once. The chain has TRBV29-1 and TRBJ2-7; D possibly corresponds to TRBD1 (6 bases). Per the germline V gene, CDR1 is SQVTM and CDR2 is ANQGSEA. This CDR3 is 13 amino acids long. The germline V and J ends were trimmed by 4 bases and 4 bases, with 14 bases remaining between them. CDR3 coding DNA: TGCAGCGTTGGTGGACAGACCTTATACGAGCAGTACTTC. Its translation is CSVGGQTLYEQYF.

The sample holds a few counts of this clone. The chain employs TRBV6-5 and TRBJ2-1, with D maybe TRBD2 (5 bases). The CDR3 totals 15 residues. V lost 2 bases to trimming and J lost 4 bases, with 12 bases between them. Germline CDR1 reads MNHEY; CDR2 reads SVGAGI. DNA of the CDR3: TGTGCCAGCAGTTACCTAGGAAGCGGATACAATGAGCAGTTCTTC. Its translation: CASSYLGSGYNEQFF.

The V call is TRBV19, the J call TRBJ1-1, with TRBD1 matching over 7 bases. The CDR3 has 14 residues. Germline V gene data show CDR1 as LNHDA and CDR2 as SQIVND (reference sequence). Losses at the gene ends were 4 bases for V and 1 base for J; bases not matched to a gene: 3. CDR3 DNA: TGTGCCAGTAGTAAGGGGGCATCGAACACTGAAGCTTTCTTT. Its translation: CASSKGASNTEAFF.

The chain uses TRBV27 and TRBJ2-7; tentatively, D is TRBD2 (6 bases). V was clipped by 3 bases and J by 3 bases, with 15 bases between them. The CDR3 is 15 amino acids. Germline CDR1 and CDR2: MNHEY and SMNVEV (reference sequence). The CDR3 spells CASSLSGLSGYEQYF. As DNA, the CDR3 is TGTGCCAGCAGTTTGAGTGGGCTTAGCGGCTACGAGCAGTACTTC.

The rearrangement uses TRBV7-6 and TRBJ1-3, with D unclear. The CDR3 covers 15 residues. Trimming left V 5 bases short and J 2 bases short, with 13 bases between. Germline V lookup: CDR1 SGHVS, CDR2 FNYEAQ. DNA of the CDR3: TGTGCCAGCAGCCCGGAGTTTGGGGCTGGAAACACCATATATTTT. Translated, it gives CASSPEFGAGNTIYF.